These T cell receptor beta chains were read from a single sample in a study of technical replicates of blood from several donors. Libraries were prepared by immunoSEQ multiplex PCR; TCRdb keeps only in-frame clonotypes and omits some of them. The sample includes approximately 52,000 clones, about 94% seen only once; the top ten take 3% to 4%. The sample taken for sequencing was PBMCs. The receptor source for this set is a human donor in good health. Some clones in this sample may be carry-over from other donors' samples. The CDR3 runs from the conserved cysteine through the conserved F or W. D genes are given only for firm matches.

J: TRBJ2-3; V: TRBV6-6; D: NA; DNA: TGTGCCAGCAGTCTTAGCACAGATACGCAGTATTTT; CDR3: CASSLSTDTQYF
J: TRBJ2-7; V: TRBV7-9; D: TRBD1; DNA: TGTGCCAGCAGCTTAGTCGTCGGGACAGGGGTTGTCGAGCAGTACTTC; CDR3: CASSLVVGTGVVEQYF
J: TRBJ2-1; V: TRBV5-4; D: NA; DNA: TGTGCCAGCAGCTTGGGACAGGCGTCCTACAATGAGCAGTTCTTC; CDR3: CASSLGQASYNEQFF
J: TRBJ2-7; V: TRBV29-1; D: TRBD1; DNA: TGCAGCGTTGAGAGGCTGACAGGGTCCTACGAGCAGTACTTC; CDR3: CSVERLTGSYEQYF
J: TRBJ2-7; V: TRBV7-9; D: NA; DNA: TGTGCCAGCAGCTCTGCCTACGAGCAGTACTTC; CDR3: CASSSAYEQYF
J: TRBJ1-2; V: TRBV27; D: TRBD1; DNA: TGTGCCAGCAGTTTCCGGGACAGGCGGGGCTACACCTTC; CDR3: CASSFRDRRGYTF
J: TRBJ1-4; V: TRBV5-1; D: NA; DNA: TGCGCCAGCAGCTTGGGTTCCGGGACTAATGAAAAACTGTTTTTT; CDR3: CASSLGSGTNEKLFF
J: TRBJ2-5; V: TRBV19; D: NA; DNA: TGTGCCAGTACCTCCGGGACACCAAAAGAGACCCAGTACTTC; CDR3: CASTSGTPKETQYF
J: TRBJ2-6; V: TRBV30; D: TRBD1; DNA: TGTGCCTGGATTCCAGGGGGCTCTGGGGCCAACGTCCTGACTTTC; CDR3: CAWIPGGSGANVLTF
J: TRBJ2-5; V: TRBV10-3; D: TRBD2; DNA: TGTGCCATCAGTGAGTCATTAGTAGCGGGAGTACAAGAGACCCAGTACTTC; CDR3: CAISESLVAGVQETQYF
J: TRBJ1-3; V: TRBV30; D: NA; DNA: TGTGCCTGGGACAGCTCTGGAAACACCATATATTTT; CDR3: CAWDSSGNTIYF
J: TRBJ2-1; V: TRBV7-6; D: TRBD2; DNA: TGTGCCAGCAGCTTAGGGGGACTATTCACCATTAATGAGCAGTTCTTC; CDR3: CASSLGGLFTINEQFF
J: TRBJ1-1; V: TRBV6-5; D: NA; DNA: TGTGCCAGCAGTTACTCGAGGCGGGGTGGGACTGAAGCTTTCTTT; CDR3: CASSYSRRGGTEAFF
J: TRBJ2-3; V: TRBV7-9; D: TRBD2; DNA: TGTGCCAGCAGCTTAGCCTACGCGGGAGCCTCAGATACGCAGTATTTT; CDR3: CASSLAYAGASDTQYF
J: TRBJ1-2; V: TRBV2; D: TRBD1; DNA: TGTGCCAGCAGTGAAAGGAACAGGGGCGGCTACACCTTC; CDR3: CASSERNRGGYTF
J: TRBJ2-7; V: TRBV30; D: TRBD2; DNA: TGTGCCTGGACGTCTAGCGGGGGCTGGGGTGGGGGGCAGTACTTC; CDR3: CAWTSSGGWGGGQYF
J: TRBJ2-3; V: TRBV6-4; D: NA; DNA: TGTGCCAGCAGTGGGCCCGGGGATACGCAGTATTTT; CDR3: CASSGPGDTQYF